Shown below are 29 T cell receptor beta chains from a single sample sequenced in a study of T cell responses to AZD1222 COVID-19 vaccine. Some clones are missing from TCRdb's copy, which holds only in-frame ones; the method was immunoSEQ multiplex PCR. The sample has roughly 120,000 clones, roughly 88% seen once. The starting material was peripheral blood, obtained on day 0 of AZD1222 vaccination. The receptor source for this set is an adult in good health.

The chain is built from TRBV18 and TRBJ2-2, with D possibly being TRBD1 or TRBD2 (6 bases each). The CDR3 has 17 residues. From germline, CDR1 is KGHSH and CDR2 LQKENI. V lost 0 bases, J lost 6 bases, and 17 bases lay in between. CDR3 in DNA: TGTGCCAGCTCACCACCCGGGAAGGGGGGTCTCGCCGGGGAGCTGTTTTTT. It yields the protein CASSPPGKGGLAGELFF.

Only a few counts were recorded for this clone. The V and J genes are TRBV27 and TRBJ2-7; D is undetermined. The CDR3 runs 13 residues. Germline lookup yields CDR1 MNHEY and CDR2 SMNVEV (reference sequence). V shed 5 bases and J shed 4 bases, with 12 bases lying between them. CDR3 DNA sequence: TGTGCCAGCAGTAATCCGCCCCCATACGAGCAGTACTTC. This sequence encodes CASSNPPPYEQYF.

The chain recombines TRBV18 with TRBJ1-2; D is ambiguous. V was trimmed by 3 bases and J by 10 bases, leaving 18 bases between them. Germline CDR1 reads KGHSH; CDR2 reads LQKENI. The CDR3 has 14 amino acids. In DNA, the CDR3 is TGTGCCAGCTCACCCCCCTCGGTCTTGGGATACTACACCTTC. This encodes CASSPPSVLGYYTF.

In nucleotides, the CDR3 is TGTGCCAGCAGCCTATGCATCCCATTCATACATCATAATTCACCCCTCCACTTT. This sequence encodes CASSLCIPFIHHNSPLHF. The chain joins TRBV3-1 (or the pseudogene TRBV3-2) to TRBJ1-6; D remains unclear. The ends were cut back, 4 bases at V and 5 bases at J, with 21 bases in the middle. The CDR3 consists of 18 residues. Germline CDR1 reads LGHDT; CDR2 reads YNNKEL (reference sequence).

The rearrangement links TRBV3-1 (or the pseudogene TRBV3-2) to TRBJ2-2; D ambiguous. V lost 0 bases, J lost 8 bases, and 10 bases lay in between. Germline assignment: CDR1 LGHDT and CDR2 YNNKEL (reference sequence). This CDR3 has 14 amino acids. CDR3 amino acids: CASSQEVAVGELFF. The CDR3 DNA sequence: TGTGCCAGCAGCCAAGAAGTGGCCGTGGGGGAGCTGTTTTTT.

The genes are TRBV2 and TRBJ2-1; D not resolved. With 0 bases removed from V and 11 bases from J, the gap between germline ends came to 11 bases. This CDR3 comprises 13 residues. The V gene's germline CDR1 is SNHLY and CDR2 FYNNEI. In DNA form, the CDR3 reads TGTGCCAGCAGTGAAGCCGGTGGAAATAAGCAGTTCTTC. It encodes CASSEAGGNKQFF. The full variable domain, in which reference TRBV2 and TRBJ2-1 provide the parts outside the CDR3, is EPEVTQTPSHQVTQMGQEVILRCVPISNHLYFYWYRQILGQKVEFLVSFYNNEISEKSEIFDDQFSVERPDGSNFTLKIRSTKLEDSAMYFCASSEAGGNKQFFGPGTRLTVL.

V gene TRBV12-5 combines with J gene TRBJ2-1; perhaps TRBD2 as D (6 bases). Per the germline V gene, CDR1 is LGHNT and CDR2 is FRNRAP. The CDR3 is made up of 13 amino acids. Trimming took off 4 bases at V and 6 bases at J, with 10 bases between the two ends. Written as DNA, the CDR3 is TGTGCTAGTGGTTCCCCAGCGGGCAATGAGCAGTTCTTC. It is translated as CASGSPAGNEQFF.

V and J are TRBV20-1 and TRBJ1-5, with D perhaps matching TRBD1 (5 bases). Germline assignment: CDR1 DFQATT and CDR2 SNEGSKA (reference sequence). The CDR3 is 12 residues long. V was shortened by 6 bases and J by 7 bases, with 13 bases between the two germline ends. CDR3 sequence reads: CSASLGGQPQHF. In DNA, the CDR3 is TGCAGTGCAAGTTTGGGGGGACAGCCCCAGCATTTT.

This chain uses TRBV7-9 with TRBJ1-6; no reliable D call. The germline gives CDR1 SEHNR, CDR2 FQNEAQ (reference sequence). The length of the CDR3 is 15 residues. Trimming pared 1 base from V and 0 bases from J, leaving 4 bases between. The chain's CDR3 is CASSLVSSYNSPLHF. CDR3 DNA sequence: TGTGCCAGCAGCTTAGTGAGCTCCTATAATTCACCCCTCCACTTT.

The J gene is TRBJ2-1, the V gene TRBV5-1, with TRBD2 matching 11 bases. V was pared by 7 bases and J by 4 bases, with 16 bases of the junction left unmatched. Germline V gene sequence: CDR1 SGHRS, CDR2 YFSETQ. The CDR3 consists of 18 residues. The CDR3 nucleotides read TGCGCCAGCGGATCACCCAAAACCGGGACTAGCGGTTACAATGAGCAGTTCTTC. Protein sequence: CASGSPKTGTSGYNEQFF.

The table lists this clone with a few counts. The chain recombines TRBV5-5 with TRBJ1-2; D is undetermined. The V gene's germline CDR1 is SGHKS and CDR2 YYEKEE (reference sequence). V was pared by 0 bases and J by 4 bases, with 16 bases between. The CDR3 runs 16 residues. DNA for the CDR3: TGTGCCAGCAGCTTGGGACCACAGCCCAAGACCTATGGCTACACCTTC. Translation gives CASSLGPQPKTYGYTF.

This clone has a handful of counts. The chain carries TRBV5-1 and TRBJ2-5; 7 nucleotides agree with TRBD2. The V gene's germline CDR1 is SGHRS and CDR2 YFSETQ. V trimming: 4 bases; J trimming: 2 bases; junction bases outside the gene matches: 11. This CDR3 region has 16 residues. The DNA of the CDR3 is TGCGCCAGCAGCACAAAATGGGACTATCAACAAGAGACCCAGTACTTC. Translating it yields CASSTKWDYQQETQYF.

CDR3 loop: CASSRDPVSYEQYF. The CDR3 region has the DNA TGTGCCAGCAGCCGAGACCCAGTCTCCTACGAGCAGTACTTC. The chain employs TRBV7-8 and TRBJ2-7, with unresolved D. The CDR3 has 14 residues. Trimming stripped 5 bases from V and 0 bases from J, with 11 bases between. CDR1 is SGHVS, CDR2 FQNEAQ, per germline.

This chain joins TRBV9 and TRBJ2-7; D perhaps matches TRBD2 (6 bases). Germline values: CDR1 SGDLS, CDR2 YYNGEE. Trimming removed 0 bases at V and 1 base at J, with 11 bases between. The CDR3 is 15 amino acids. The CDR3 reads CASSVGLATSYEQYF. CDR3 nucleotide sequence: TGTGCCAGCAGCGTAGGGCTAGCGACTTCCTACGAGCAGTACTTC.

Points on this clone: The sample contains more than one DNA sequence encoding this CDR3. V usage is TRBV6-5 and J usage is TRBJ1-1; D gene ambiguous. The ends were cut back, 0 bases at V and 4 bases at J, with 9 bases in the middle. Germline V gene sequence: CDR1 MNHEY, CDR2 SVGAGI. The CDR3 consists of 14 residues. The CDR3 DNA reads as TGTGCCAGCAGTTACTCTGCAGTGGGCACTGAAGCTTTCTTT. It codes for CASSYSAVGTEAFF.

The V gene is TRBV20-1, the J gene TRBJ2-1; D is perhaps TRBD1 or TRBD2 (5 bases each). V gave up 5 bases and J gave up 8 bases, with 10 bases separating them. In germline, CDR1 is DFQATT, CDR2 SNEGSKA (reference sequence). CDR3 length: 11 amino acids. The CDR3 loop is CSAPGPHEQFF. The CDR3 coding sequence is TGCAGTGCTCCGGGGCCCCATGAGCAGTTCTTC.

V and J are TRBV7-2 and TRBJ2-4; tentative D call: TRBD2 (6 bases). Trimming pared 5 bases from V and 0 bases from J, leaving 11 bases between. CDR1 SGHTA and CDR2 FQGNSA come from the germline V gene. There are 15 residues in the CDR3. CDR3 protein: CASSPQAGAKNIQYF. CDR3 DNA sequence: TGTGCCAGCAGCCCTCAAGCGGGAGCCAAAAACATTCAGTACTTC.

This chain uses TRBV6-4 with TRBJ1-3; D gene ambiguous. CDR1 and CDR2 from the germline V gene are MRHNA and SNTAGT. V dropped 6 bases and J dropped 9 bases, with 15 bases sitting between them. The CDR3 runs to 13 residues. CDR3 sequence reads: CASSCVVGCTIYF. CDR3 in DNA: TGTGCCAGCAGCTGCGTGGTGGGTTGCACCATATATTTT.

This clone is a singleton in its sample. DNA of the CDR3: TGCGCCAGCAGCAAAAAAGTAGCGGGAGCCCCAGATACGCAGTATTTT. Its protein is CASSKKVAGAPDTQYF. This chain joins TRBV5-1 and TRBJ2-3; the match to TRBD2 covers 9 bases. The CDR3 loop spans 16 amino acids. Per the germline V gene, CDR1 is SGHRS and CDR2 is YFSETQ. The ends lost 4 bases at V and 4 bases at J; junction bases unmatched: 10.

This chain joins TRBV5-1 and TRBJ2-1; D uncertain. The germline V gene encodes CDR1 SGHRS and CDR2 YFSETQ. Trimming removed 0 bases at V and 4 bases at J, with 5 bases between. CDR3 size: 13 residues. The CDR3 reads CASSLAIYNEQFF. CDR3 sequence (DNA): TGCGCCAGCAGCTTGGCAATATACAATGAGCAGTTCTTC.

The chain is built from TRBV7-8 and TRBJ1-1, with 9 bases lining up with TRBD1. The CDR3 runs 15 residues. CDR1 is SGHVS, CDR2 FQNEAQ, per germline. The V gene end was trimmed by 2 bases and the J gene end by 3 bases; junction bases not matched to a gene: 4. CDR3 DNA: TGTGCCAGCAGCTTAACGGACAGGGGACACACTGAAGCTTTCTTT. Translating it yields CASSLTDRGHTEAFF.

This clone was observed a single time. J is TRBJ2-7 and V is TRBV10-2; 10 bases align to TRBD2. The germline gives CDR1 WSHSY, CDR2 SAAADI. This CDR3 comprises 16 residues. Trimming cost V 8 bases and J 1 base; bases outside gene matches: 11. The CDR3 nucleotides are TGCGCCAGCGTGGGGACTAGCGCTCCCCTATCCTACGAGCAGTACTTC. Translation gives CASVGTSAPLSYEQYF.

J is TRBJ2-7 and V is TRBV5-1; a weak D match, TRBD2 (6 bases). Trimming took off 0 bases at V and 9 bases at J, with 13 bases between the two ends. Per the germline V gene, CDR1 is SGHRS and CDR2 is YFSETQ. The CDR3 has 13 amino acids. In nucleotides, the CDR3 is TGCGCCAGCAGCTTGGACCCGCAGGGAGGGCAGTACTTC. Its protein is CASSLDPQGGQYF. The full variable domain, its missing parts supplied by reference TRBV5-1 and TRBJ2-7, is KAGVTQTPRYLIKTRGQQVTLSCSPISGHRSVSWYQQTPGQGLQFLFEYFSETQRNKGNFPGRFSGRQFSNSRSEMNVSTLELGDSALYLCASSLDPQGGQYFGPGTRLTVT.

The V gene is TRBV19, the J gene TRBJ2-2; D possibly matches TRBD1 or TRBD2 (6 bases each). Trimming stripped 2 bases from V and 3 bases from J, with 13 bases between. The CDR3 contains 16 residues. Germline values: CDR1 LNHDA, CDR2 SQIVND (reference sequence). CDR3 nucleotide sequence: TGTGCCAGTAGTATAAGTTCGGGGGCGGACACCGGGGAGCTGTTTTTT. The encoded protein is CASSISSGADTGELFF.

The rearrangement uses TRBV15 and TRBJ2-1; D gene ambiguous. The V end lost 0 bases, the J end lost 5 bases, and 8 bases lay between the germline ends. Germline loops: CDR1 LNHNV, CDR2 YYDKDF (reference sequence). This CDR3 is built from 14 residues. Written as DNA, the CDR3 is TGTGCCACCAGCAGAGACCGGGCTAACAATGAGCAGTTCTTC. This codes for CATSRDRANNEQFF.

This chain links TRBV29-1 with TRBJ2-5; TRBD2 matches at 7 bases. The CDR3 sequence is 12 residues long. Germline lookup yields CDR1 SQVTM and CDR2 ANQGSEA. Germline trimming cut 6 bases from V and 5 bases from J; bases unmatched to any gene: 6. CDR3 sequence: CSVGGGLETQYF. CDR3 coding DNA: TGCAGCGTCGGCGGGGGTTTGGAGACCCAGTACTTC. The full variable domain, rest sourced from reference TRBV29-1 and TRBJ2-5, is SAVISQKPSRDICQRGTSLTIQCQVDSQVTMMFWYRQQPGQSLTLIATANQGSEATYESGFVIDKFPISRPNLTFSTLTVSNMSPEDSSIYLCSVGGGLETQYFGPGTRLLVL.

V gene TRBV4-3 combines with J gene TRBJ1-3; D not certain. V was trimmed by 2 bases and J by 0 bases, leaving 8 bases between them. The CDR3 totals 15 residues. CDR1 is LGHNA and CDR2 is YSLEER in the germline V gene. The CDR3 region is CASSQTPDSGNTIYF. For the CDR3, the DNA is TGCGCCAGCAGCCAAACGCCCGACTCTGGAAACACCATATATTTT.

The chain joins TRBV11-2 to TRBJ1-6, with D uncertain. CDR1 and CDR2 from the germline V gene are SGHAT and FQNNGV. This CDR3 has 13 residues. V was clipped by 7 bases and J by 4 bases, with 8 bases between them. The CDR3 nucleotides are TGTGCCAGCACCGAAGGGTATAATTCACCCCTCCACTTT. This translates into CASTEGYNSPLHF. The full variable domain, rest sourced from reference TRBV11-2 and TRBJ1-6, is EAGVAQSPRYKIIEKRQSVAFWCNPISGHATLYWYQQILGQGPKLLIQFQNNGVVDDSQLPKDRFSAERLKGVDSTLKIQPAKLEDSAVYLCASTEGYNSPLHFGNGTRLTVT.

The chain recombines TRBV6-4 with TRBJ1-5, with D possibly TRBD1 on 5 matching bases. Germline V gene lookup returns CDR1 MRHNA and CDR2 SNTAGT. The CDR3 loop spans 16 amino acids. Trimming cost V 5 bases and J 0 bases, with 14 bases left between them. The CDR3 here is CASSPGHVNSNQPQHF. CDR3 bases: TGTGCCAGCAGTCCAGGGCACGTTAATAGCAATCAGCCCCAGCATTTT.